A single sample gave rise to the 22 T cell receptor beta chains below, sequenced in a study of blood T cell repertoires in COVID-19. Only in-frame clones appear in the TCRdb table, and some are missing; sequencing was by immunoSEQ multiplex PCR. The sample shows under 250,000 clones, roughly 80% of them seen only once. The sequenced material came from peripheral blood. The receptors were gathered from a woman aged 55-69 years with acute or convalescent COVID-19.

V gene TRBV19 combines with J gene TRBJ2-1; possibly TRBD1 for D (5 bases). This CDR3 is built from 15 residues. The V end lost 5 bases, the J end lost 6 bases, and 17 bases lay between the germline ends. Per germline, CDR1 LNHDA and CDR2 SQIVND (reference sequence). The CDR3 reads CASSWSLGHLNEQFF. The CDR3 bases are TGTGCCAGTAGTTGGAGTTTGGGGCACCTCAATGAGCAGTTCTTC.

CDR3 in amino acids: CASSDRQWTDDYTF. The CDR3 DNA is TGTGCCAGCAGTGACCGACAATGGACAGATGACTACACCTTC. The chain combines TRBV25-1 with TRBJ1-2; a possible D gene is TRBD1 (6 bases). The CDR3 extends over 14 amino acids. Trimming stripped 3 bases from V and 10 bases from J, with 18 bases between. The germline gives CDR1 MGHDK, CDR2 SYGVNS.

CDR3 sequence reads: CASSLGTGLGNGYTF. CDR3 in DNA: TGTGCCAGCAGCTTGGGTACAGGGTTAGGGAATGGCTACACCTTC. J is TRBJ1-2 and V is TRBV5-5, with TRBD1 as a possible D gene (6 bases). Germline values: CDR1 SGHKS, CDR2 YYEKEE (reference sequence). The germline V and J ends were trimmed by 0 bases and 6 bases, with 15 bases remaining between them. The length of the CDR3 is 15 residues. Supplemented by reference TRBV5-5 and TRBJ1-2, the full variable domain reads DAGVTQSPTHLIKTRGQQVTLRCSPISGHKSVSWYQQVLGQGPQFIFQYYEKEERGRGNFPDRFSARQFPNYSSELNVNALLLGDSALYLCASSLGTGLGNGYTFGSGTRLTVV.

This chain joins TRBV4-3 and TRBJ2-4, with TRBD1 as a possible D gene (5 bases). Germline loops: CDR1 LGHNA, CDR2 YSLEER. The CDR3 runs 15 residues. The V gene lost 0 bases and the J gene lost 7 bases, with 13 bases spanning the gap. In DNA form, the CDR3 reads TGCGCCAGCAGCCAAGAAAGGGCAGGGTGGAACATTCAGTACTTC. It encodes CASSQERAGWNIQYF.

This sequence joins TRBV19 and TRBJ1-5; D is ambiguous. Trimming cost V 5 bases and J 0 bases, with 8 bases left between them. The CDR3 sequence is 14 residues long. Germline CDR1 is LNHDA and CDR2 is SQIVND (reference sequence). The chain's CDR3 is CASSAKLSNQPQHF. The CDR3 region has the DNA TGTGCCAGTAGTGCCAAACTTAGCAATCAGCCCCAGCATTTT.

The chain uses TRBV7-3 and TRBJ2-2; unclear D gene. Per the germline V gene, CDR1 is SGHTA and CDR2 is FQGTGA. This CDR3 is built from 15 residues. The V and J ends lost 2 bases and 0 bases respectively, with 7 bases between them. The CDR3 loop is CASSLSLPNTGELFF. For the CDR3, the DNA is TGTGCCAGCAGCTTATCCCTACCGAACACCGGGGAGCTGTTTTTT.

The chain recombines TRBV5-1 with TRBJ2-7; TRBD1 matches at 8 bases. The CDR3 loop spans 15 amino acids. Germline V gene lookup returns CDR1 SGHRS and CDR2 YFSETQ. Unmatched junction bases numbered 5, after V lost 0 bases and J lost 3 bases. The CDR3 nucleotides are TGCGCCAGCAGCTTGGGATGGACAGGGAACTACGAGCAGTACTTC. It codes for CASSLGWTGNYEQYF.

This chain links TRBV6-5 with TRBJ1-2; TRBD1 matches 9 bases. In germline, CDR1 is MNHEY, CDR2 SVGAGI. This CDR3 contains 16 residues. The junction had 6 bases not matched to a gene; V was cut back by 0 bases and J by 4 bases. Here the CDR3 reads CASSYSIQGAGYGYTF. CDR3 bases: TGTGCCAGCAGTTACTCGATACAGGGGGCCGGCTATGGCTACACCTTC.

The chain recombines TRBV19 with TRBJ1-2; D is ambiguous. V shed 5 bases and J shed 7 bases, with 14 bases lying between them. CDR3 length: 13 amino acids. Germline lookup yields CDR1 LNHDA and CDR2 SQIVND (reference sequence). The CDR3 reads CASSPLFYPGYTF. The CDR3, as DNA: TGTGCCAGTAGTCCCCTTTTTTATCCTGGCTACACCTTC.

Here the CDR3 reads CASSLWTGRANEQFF. CDR3 sequence (DNA): TGCGCCAGCAGCCTCTGGACAGGTCGGGCCAATGAGCAGTTCTTC. The chain combines TRBV5-1 with TRBJ2-1; 7 bases are shared with TRBD1. Germline lookup yields CDR1 SGHRS and CDR2 YFSETQ. The CDR3 runs 15 residues. V lost 4 bases, J lost 6 bases, and 10 bases stayed unmatched. Full variable domain (outside the CDR3, taken from reference TRBV5-1 and TRBJ2-1): KAGVTQTPRYLIKTRGQQVTLSCSPISGHRSVSWYQQTPGQGLQFLFEYFSETQRNKGNFPGRFSGRQFSNSRSEMNVSTLELGDSALYLCASSLWTGRANEQFFGPGTRLTVL.

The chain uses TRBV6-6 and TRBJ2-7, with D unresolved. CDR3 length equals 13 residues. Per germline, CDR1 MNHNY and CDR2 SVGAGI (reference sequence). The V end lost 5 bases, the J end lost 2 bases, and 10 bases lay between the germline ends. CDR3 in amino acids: CASSVTGTYEQYF. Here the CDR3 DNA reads TGTGCCAGCAGTGTGACTGGAACCTACGAGCAGTACTTC.

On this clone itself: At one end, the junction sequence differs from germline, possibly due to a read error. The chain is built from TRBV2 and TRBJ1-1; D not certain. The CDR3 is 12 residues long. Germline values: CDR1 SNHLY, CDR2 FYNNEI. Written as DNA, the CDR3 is TGTGCCAGCACTCCTTATAACAGTGAAGCTTTCTTT. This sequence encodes CASTPYNSEAFF.

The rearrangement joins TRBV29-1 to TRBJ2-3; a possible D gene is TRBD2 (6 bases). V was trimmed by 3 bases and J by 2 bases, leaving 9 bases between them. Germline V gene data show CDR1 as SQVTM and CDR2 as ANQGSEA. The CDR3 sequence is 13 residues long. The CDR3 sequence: CSVERDFTDTQYF. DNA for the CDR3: TGCAGCGTTGAGAGGGACTTCACAGATACGCAGTATTTT.

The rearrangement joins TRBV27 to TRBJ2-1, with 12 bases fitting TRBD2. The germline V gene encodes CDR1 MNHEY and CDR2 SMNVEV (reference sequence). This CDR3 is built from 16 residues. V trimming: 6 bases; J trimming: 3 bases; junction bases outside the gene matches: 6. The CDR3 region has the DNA TGTGCCAGCAGCCGACTAGCGGGGGCGTTCTACAATGAGCAGTTCTTC. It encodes CASSRLAGAFYNEQFF.

CDR3 residues: CASRGTENSPLHF. The CDR3 DNA reads as TGTGCCAGCAGGGGGACAGAAAATTCACCCCTCCACTTT. The chain combines TRBV28 with TRBJ1-6, with 7 bases matching TRBD1. The CDR3 sequence is 13 residues long. V gave up 6 bases and J gave up 7 bases; unmatched junction bases: 3. Germline assignment: CDR1 MDHEN and CDR2 SYDVKM.

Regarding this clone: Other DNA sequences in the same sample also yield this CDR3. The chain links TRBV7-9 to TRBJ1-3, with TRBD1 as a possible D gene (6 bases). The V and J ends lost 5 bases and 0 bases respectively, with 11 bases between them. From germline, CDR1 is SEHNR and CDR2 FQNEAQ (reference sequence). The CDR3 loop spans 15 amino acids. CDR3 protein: CASSLGQISGNTIYF. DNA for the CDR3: TGTGCCAGCAGCCTAGGACAGATCTCTGGAAACACCATATATTTT. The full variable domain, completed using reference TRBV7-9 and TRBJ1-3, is DTGVSQNPRHKITKRGQNVTFRCDPISEHNRLYWYRQTLGQGPEFLTYFQNEAQLEKSRLLSDRFSAERPKGSFSTLEIQRTEQGDSAMYLCASSLGQISGNTIYFGEGSWLTVV.

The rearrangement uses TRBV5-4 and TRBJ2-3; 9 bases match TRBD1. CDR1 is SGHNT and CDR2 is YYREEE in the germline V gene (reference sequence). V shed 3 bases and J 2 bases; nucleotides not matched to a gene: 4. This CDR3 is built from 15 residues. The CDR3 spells CASSYRGRDTDTQYF. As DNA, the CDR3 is TGTGCCAGCAGCTACAGGGGGCGAGACACAGATACGCAGTATTTT.

CDR3 DNA: TGTGCCAGCAGTTTAAACTTGGACAGGGGGGACTATGGCTACACCTTC. Amino acids: CASSLNLDRGDYGYTF. The chain has TRBV27 and TRBJ1-2; the match to TRBD1 covers 10 bases. V trimming: 2 bases; J trimming: 3 bases; junction bases outside the gene matches: 6. This CDR3 is built from 16 residues. Germline V gene sequence: CDR1 MNHEY, CDR2 SMNVEV (reference sequence).

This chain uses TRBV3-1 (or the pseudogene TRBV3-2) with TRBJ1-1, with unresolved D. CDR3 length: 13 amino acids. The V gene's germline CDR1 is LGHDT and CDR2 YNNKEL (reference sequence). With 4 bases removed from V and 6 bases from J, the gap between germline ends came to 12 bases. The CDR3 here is CASSPIGRSEAFF. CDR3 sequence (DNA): TGTGCCAGCAGCCCCATCGGGAGGTCTGAAGCTTTCTTT.

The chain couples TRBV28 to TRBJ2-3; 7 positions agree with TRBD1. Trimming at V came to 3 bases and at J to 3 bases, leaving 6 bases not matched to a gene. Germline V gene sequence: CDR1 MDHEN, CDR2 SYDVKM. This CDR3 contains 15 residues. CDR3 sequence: CASSLLTGETDTQYF. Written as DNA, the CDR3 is TGTGCCAGCAGTTTGCTTACAGGGGAAACAGATACGCAGTATTTT.

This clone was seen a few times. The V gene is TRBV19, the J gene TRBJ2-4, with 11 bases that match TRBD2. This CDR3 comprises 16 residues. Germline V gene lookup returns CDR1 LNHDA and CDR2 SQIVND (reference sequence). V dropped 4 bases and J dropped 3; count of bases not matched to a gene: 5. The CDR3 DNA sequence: TGTGCCAGTAGTACTCCTAGCGGGGGGAGCAAAAACATTCAGTACTTC. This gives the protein CASSTPSGGSKNIQYF.

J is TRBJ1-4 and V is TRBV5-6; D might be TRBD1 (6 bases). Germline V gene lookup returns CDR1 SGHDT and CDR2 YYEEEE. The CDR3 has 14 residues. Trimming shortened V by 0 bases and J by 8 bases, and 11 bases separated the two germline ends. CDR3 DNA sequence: TGTGCCAGCAGCTTGGGGTTCAGGGGAGAAAAACTGTTTTTT. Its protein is CASSLGFRGEKLFF.